The subject of this entry is one T cell receptor beta chain. The antigen is undetermined. Isolated PBMCs totaled at least 6 million in each sample. The data originate from a study of blood T cells in healthy people across ages. Study observations and caveats: The donors' CMV status was not determined, possibly confounding changes in expanded clonotypes.

Primers used in a second PCR of about 7 to 12 cycles were a sample-barcoded 5' primer and a J-beta primer mix. TCRdb reprocessed the 5' RACE reads via MiXCR and lists one record per CDR3 protein. Of roughly 1,800,000 distinct CDR3 sequences in the sample, 49% are singletons; the top ten hold over 2%. From germline, CDR1 is LGHNA and CDR2 YSLEER. This CDR3 is 18 amino acids long. Trimming shortened V by 1 base and J by 0 bases, and 16 bases separated the two germline ends. The chain uses TRBV4-3 and TRBJ1-5; possible D gene TRBD1, 5 bases. The receptor comes from a woman in her thirties or forties in good health. The sequencing sample was made of blood. CDR3: CASSQVWGGEDSNQPQHF. DNA for the CDR3: TGCGCCAGCAGCCAAGTCTGGGGAGGGGAAGATAGCAATCAGCCCCAGCATTTT.